This T cell receptor (beta chain) was recovered during a study of OX40 agonist ivuxolimab in advanced cancers. Remarks on this clone: Its antigen is as yet unknown.

Study-wide findings and caveats: In general, CD8+ T cells held more expanded clones than CD4+ did, on average.

Measured with immunoSEQ multiplex PCR; TCRdb has only the in-frame clones, and not every one. The table has fewer than 55,000 clones, around 87% seen once; the top ten hold about a tenth. Sample: CD4+ or CD8+ T cells sorted from blood, taken in a trial of the OX40 agonist ivuxolimab. This sequence originates from an adult with an advanced solid tumor such as melanoma, head and neck, liver or kidney cancer.

CDR3 nucleotides: TGTGCCAGCAGTTTGGTCAGGTCCTACGAGCAGTACTTC. Protein: CASSLVRSYEQYF. The chain employs TRBV27 and TRBJ2-7, with D unresolved. V lost 3 bases to trimming and J lost 1 base, with 7 bases between them. Germline V gene data show CDR1 as MNHEY and CDR2 as SMNVEV (reference sequence). This CDR3 contains 13 residues.